This is a list of T cell receptor beta chains from one sample in a study of type 1 regulatory T cells. The antigens for these receptors are not known. TCRdb analysed the reads with MiXCR anew, one entry per CDR3 protein. The data contain 55,000 to 65,000 distinct CDR3 sequences, 55% to 65% of them singletons. The sequencing input was cultured non-Tr1 T cells, either the whole culture or a sorted T cell fraction (not recorded which). The receptors come from a human donor in good health. Each CDR3 is given with its conserved first and last residue. Each record gives: D gene, J gene, CDR3 length, clone size, V gene, CDR3 protein, CDR3 DNA. A D gene is named only where the DNA matches it firmly. The size field is filled for only some rows; it gives once, few, many or a size class.

D: -
J: TRBJ2-1
length: 13
size: -
V: TRBV3-1
CDR3: CASSQDLSPRQFF
DNA: TGTGCCAGCAGCCAAGATCTCAGTCCACGCCAGTTCTTC

D: TRBD1
J: TRBJ2-7
length: 15
size: many
V: TRBV5-1
CDR3: CASSLTGTVSGEQYF
DNA: TGCGCCAGCAGCTTAACCGGGACAGTTTCAGGCGAGCAGTACTTC

D: -
J: TRBJ1-1
length: 14
size: -
V: TRBV20-1
CDR3: CSGQGYGLNTEAFF
DNA: TGCAGTGGTCAGGGGTATGGGTTGAACACTGAAGCTTTCTTT

D: TRBD1
J: TRBJ2-7
length: 13
size: -
V: TRBV29-1
CDR3: CSVAGTGLHEQYF
DNA: TGCAGCGTTGCCGGGACAGGGCTGCACGAGCAGTACTTC

D: TRBD1
J: TRBJ2-1
length: 15
size: -
V: TRBV7-2
CDR3: CASSLASTGGFEQFF
DNA: TGTGCCAGCAGCTTAGCTTCCACAGGGGGCTTTGAGCAGTTCTTC

D: -
J: TRBJ2-7
length: 13
size: few
V: TRBV19
CDR3: CASSSVHPYEQYF
DNA: TGTGCCAGCAGTAGTGTCCATCCCTACGAGCAGTACTTC

D: -
J: TRBJ2-7
length: 13
size: few
V: TRBV7-9
CDR3: CASSLGGTSRAHF
DNA: TGTGCCAGCAGCCTAGGGGGGACATCTCGGGCCCACTTC

D: -
J: TRBJ2-1
length: 15
size: -
V: TRBV11-1
CDR3: CASSSTRQSPNEQFF
DNA: TGTGCCAGCAGCTCGACTCGACAATCCCCCAATGAGCAGTTCTTC

D: TRBD2
J: TRBJ2-1
length: 15
size: -
V: TRBV28
CDR3: CASSFGTSGGDEQFF
DNA: TGTGCCAGCAGTTTCGGGACTAGCGGCGGGGATGAGCAGTTCTTC

D: -
J: TRBJ2-1
length: 14
size: -
V: TRBV5-1
CDR3: CASSSGESHNEQFF
DNA: TGCGCCAGCAGTTCGGGGGAGAGTCACAATGAGCAGTTCTTC

D: TRBD1
J: TRBJ2-7
length: 14
size: once
V: TRBV15
CDR3: CATSRRTGGYEQYF
DNA: TGTGCCACCAGCAGAAGGACAGGGGGTTACGAGCAGTACTTC

D: -
J: TRBJ2-5
length: 13
size: -
V: TRBV10-2
CDR3: CASRHTGSETQYF
DNA: TGCGCCAGCAGGCACACAGGTTCCGAGACCCAGTACTTC

D: TRBD1
J: TRBJ1-5
length: 15
size: -
V: TRBV9
CDR3: CASSVEDRANQPQHF
DNA: TGTGCCAGCAGCGTTGAGGACAGGGCCAATCAGCCCCAGCATTTT

D: TRBD1
J: TRBJ1-6
length: 15
size: few
V: TRBV6-5
CDR3: CASRTGGLRNSPLHF
DNA: TGTGCCAGCAGGACAGGGGGCCTAAGAAATTCACCCCTCCACTTT

D: -
J: TRBJ1-1
length: 14
size: -
V: TRBV12-3/TRBV12-4
CDR3: CASSHRDMNTEAFF
DNA: TGTGCCAGCAGTCACAGGGATATGAACACTGAAGCTTTCTTT

D: TRBD1
J: TRBJ2-2
length: 21
size: -
V: TRBV20-1
CDR3: CSAREVHGTGGPSSLTGELFF
DNA: TGCAGTGCTAGAGAAGTACACGGGACAGGGGGCCCAAGTAGTCTTACCGGGGAGCTGTTTTTT

D: -
J: TRBJ2-2
length: 12
size: -
V: TRBV12-3/TRBV12-4
CDR3: CASSRSSGELFF
DNA: TGTGCCAGCAGTCGGTCATCCGGGGAGCTGTTTTTT

D: TRBD2
J: TRBJ2-1
length: 17
size: -
V: TRBV10-2
CDR3: CAIRRGGGSNSYNEQFF
DNA: TGCGCCATCCGGAGGGGTGGCGGGAGCAATTCCTACAATGAGCAGTTCTTC

D: -
J: TRBJ2-3
length: 16
size: few
V: TRBV18
CDR3: CASSGRSESYTDTQYF
DNA: TGTGCCAGCTCAGGACGGTCCGAATCGTACACAGATACGCAGTATTTT

D: TRBD1
J: TRBJ2-1
length: 15
size: -
V: TRBV19
CDR3: CASRVVQGGNNEQFF
DNA: TGTGCCAGTAGAGTAGTACAGGGGGGAAACAATGAGCAGTTCTTC

D: -
J: TRBJ2-7
length: 14
size: -
V: TRBV5-1
CDR3: CASSFTSGTYEQYF
DNA: TGCGCCAGCAGCTTTACTAGTGGGACCTACGAGCAGTACTTC

D: -
J: TRBJ1-1
length: 14
size: -
V: TRBV7-9
CDR3: CASSLGTAVAEAFF
DNA: TGTGCCAGCAGCTTAGGGACGGCTGTCGCTGAAGCTTTCTTT

D: -
J: TRBJ1-1
length: 17
size: -
V: TRBV18
CDR3: CASSPIRDSEGNTEAFF
DNA: TGTGCCAGCTCACCAATCCGGGACTCCGAGGGAAACACTGAAGCTTTCTTT

D: -
J: TRBJ2-5
length: 12
size: -
V: TRBV3-1
CDR3: CASSQIKETQYF
DNA: TGTGCCAGCAGCCAAATCAAAGAGACCCAGTACTTC

D: -
J: TRBJ1-4
length: 13
size: -
V: TRBV15
CDR3: CATSRVGNEKLFF
DNA: TGTGCCACCAGCAGAGTGGGTAATGAAAAACTGTTTTTT

D: TRBD1
J: TRBJ2-1
length: 13
size: -
V: TRBV20-1
CDR3: CSLTRDRGKGQFF
DNA: TGCAGCCTTACTCGGGACAGGGGGAAGGGGCAGTTCTTC

D: TRBD1
J: TRBJ1-1
length: 13
size: -
V: TRBV7-8
CDR3: CASSFDRAYEAFF
DNA: TGTGCCAGCAGCTTTGACAGGGCCTATGAAGCTTTCTTT

D: -
J: TRBJ2-7
length: 16
size: -
V: TRBV11-2
CDR3: CASSLERQAKVYEQYF
DNA: TGTGCCAGCAGCTTAGAACGGCAGGCTAAAGTCTACGAGCAGTACTTC

D: -
J: TRBJ1-1
length: 14
size: -
V: TRBV12-3/TRBV12-4
CDR3: CASSPTGMNTEAFF
DNA: TGTGCCAGCAGTCCCACAGGTATGAACACTGAAGCTTTCTTT

D: -
J: TRBJ2-7
length: 14
size: -
V: TRBV20-1
CDR3: CSARPPSSSYEQYF
DNA: TGCAGTGCTAGACCGCCCTCAAGCTCCTACGAGCAGTACTTC

D: -
J: TRBJ2-1
length: 15
size: -
V: TRBV5-1
CDR3: CASSFLEGMYNEQFF
DNA: TGCGCCAGCAGCTTTCTAGAGGGGATGTACAATGAGCAGTTCTTC

D: TRBD2
J: TRBJ2-3
length: 15
size: -
V: TRBV27
CDR3: CASSLAGDPTDTQYF
DNA: TGTGCCAGCAGTCTAGCGGGAGACCCCACAGATACGCAGTATTTT

D: -
J: TRBJ2-7
length: 15
size: medium-sized
V: TRBV7-2
CDR3: CASSLGLGGGYEQYF
DNA: TGTGCCAGCAGCTTAGGTCTGGGAGGGGGCTACGAGCAGTACTTC

D: -
J: TRBJ1-3
length: 14
size: -
V: TRBV25-1
CDR3: CASKTGYSGNTIYF
DNA: TGTGCCAGCAAAACAGGTTACTCTGGAAACACCATATATTTT

D: -
J: TRBJ2-1
length: 12
size: few
V: TRBV7-6
CDR3: CASSTLSFEQFF
DNA: TGTGCCAGCAGCACCCTGAGTTTTGAGCAGTTCTTC

D: -
J: TRBJ2-1
length: 11
size: -
V: TRBV30
CDR3: CAWSVRNEQFF
DNA: TGTGCCTGGAGTGTACGGAATGAGCAGTTCTTC

D: -
J: TRBJ2-1
length: 12
size: -
V: TRBV10-2
CDR3: CASSPVPGEQFF
DNA: TGCGCCAGCAGTCCCGTGCCTGGTGAGCAGTTCTTC

D: -
J: TRBJ1-4
length: 15
size: -
V: TRBV5-6
CDR3: CASSFTGSVGEKLFF
DNA: TGTGCCAGCAGCTTTACAGGGTCCGTCGGTGAAAAACTGTTTTTT

D: -
J: TRBJ1-4
length: 15
size: -
V: TRBV5-1
CDR3: CASSSGELTNEKLFF
DNA: TGCGCCAGCAGCTCCGGGGAGTTAACTAATGAAAAACTGTTTTTT

D: -
J: TRBJ2-3
length: 15
size: -
V: TRBV28
CDR3: CASSFLASFTDTQYF
DNA: TGTGCCAGCAGTTTTCTAGCTAGTTTCACAGATACGCAGTATTTT

D: -
J: TRBJ1-2
length: 14
size: -
V: TRBV24-1
CDR3: CATSDPVGDYGYTF
DNA: TGTGCCACCAGTGATCCGGTAGGCGACTATGGCTACACCTTC

D: -
J: TRBJ1-3
length: 14
size: -
V: TRBV7-6
CDR3: CASSLDRAGNTIYF
DNA: TGTGCCAGCAGCTTAGACAGGGCAGGAAACACCATATATTTT

D: TRBD2
J: TRBJ2-5
length: 15
size: -
V: TRBV7-9
CDR3: CASSSGRALLETQYF
DNA: TGTGCCAGCAGCTCGGGGAGGGCCCTTCTAGAGACCCAGTACTTC

D: -
J: TRBJ2-1
length: 15
size: few
V: TRBV21-1
CDR3: CASSKDPGTYNEQFF
DNA: TGTGCCAGCAGCAAAGACCCCGGGACCTACAATGAGCAGTTCTTC

D: -
J: TRBJ2-7
length: 15
size: -
V: TRBV20-1
CDR3: CSARSWVGISYEQYF
DNA: TGCAGTGCTAGATCATGGGTGGGAATATCTTACGAGCAGTACTTC

D: TRBD1
J: TRBJ1-1
length: 13
size: -
V: TRBV20-1
CDR3: CSPPGTVNTEAFF
DNA: TGCAGTCCCCCCGGGACAGTGAACACTGAAGCTTTCTTT

D: TRBD1
J: TRBJ2-5
length: 14
size: -
V: TRBV12-3/TRBV12-4
CDR3: CASSLVTGGQTQYF
DNA: TGTGCCAGCAGTTTGGTGACAGGGGGTCAGACCCAGTACTTC

D: TRBD2
J: TRBJ2-1
length: 17
size: -
V: TRBV29-1
CDR3: CSASGLAGSVAAGEQFF
DNA: TGCAGCGCCTCCGGACTAGCGGGATCCGTTGCGGCGGGTGAGCAGTTCTTC

D: -
J: TRBJ1-4
length: 15
size: -
V: TRBV20-1
CDR3: CSARKSDSTNEKLFF
DNA: TGCAGTGCTAGAAAATCGGACAGTACAAATGAAAAACTGTTTTTT

D: TRBD2
J: TRBJ2-5
length: 15
size: once
V: TRBV20-1
CDR3: CSASHSGRSQETQYF
DNA: TGCAGTGCTAGTCATAGCGGGAGAAGCCAAGAGACCCAGTACTTC

D: TRBD2
J: TRBJ2-3
length: 15
size: -
V: TRBV2
CDR3: CASSRQREYTDTQYF
DNA: TGTGCCAGCAGCCGTCAGCGGGAGTACACAGATACGCAGTATTTT

D: -
J: TRBJ2-3
length: 12
size: -
V: TRBV30
CDR3: CAWSPTSDTQYF
DNA: TGTGCCTGGAGTCCCACTTCGGATACGCAGTATTTT

D: -
J: TRBJ1-5
length: 14
size: -
V: TRBV20-1
CDR3: CSARPGQPNQPQHF
DNA: TGCAGTGCCCGACCCGGACAGCCCAATCAGCCCCAGCATTTT

D: -
J: TRBJ2-5
length: 13
size: -
V: TRBV30
CDR3: CAWSKGWQETQYF
DNA: TGTGCCTGGAGCAAGGGGTGGCAAGAGACCCAGTACTTC

D: TRBD1
J: TRBJ2-4
length: 15
size: few
V: TRBV27
CDR3: CASSFAGGAKNIQYF
DNA: TGTGCCAGCAGTTTCGCAGGGGGAGCCAAAAACATTCAGTACTTC